This T cell receptor beta chain was identified in a study of blood T cell repertoires in COVID-19. Trimming cost V 0 bases and J 6 bases, with 15 bases left between them. The CDR3 is made up of 16 amino acids. Germline V CDR1 and CDR2: SGHVS, FNYEAQ. This clone has just one count. Here immunoSEQ multiplex PCR was the method, and the copy in TCRdb shows in-frame clones only, minus some. The sample has roughly 220,000 clones; 75% to 90% are singletons. Material: PBMCs or T cells enriched from blood (not recorded which). This sequence originates from a middle-aged woman with acute COVID-19. The rearrangement uses TRBV7-6 and TRBJ1-5; D unresolved. CDR3 amino acids: CASSLAGGIKSQPQHF. In nucleotides, the CDR3 is TGTGCCAGCAGCTTAGCCGGCGGCATAAAGAGTCAGCCCCAGCATTTT. Looking up the rest from reference TRBV7-6 and TRBJ1-5 gives the full variable domain: GAGVSQSPRYKVTKRGQDVALRCDPISGHVSLYWYRQALGQGPEFLTYFNYEAQQDKSGLPNDRFSAERPEGSISTLTIQRTEQRDSAMYRCASSLAGGIKSQPQHFGDGTRLSIL.